Below are 7 T cell receptor beta chains sequenced from a single sample in a study of technical replicates of blood from a handful of donors. TCRdb's copy holds only in-frame clones and misses some; the assay was immunoSEQ multiplex PCR. This table holds about 80,000 clones, 94% found once. Material: T cells isolated from PBMCs. The receptors come from a human donor in good health.

The gene calls are TRBV7-9 and TRBJ1-2, with 8 bases identical to TRBD1. The CDR3 is 15 residues long. V shed 9 bases and J 2 bases; nucleotides not matched to a gene: 11. Per the germline V gene, CDR1 is SEHNR and CDR2 is FQNEAQ (reference sequence). CDR3 in amino acids: CASQDRELNNYGYTF. The CDR3 DNA reads as TGTGCCAGTCAGGACAGGGAACTCAACAACTATGGCTACACCTTC.

This clone appeared a single time. This chain links TRBV10-3 with TRBJ2-5; D remains ambiguous. The CDR3 loop spans 11 amino acids. The V and J ends lost 2 bases and 5 bases respectively, with 3 bases between them. Germline CDR1 reads ENHRY; CDR2 reads SYGVKD. In DNA, the CDR3 is TGTGCCATCAGTGAGGGCGAGACCCAGTACTTC. Its translation: CAISEGETQYF.

The V and J genes are TRBV30 and TRBJ1-1; TRBD1 might be the D (6 bases). Germline lookup yields CDR1 GTSNPN and CDR2 SVGIG (reference sequence). The CDR3 is 13 amino acids. Trimming pared 5 bases from V and 2 bases from J, leaving 12 bases between. The CDR3 DNA is TGTGCCTGGGCAGGGGATTTTAACACTGAAGCTTTCTTT. Translated, it gives CAWAGDFNTEAFF.

J is TRBJ1-1 and V is TRBV5-6; D not resolved. The CDR3 sequence is 14 residues long. V gave up 0 bases and J gave up 1 base, with 7 bases separating them. The germline V gene has CDR1 SGHDT and CDR2 YYEEEE. In DNA form, the CDR3 reads TGTGCCAGCAGCTTGGACCTATCGAACACTGAAGCTTTCTTT. Protein product: CASSLDLSNTEAFF.

This clone was seen only once. The V gene is TRBV27, the J gene TRBJ2-2; 8 bases match TRBD2. The V gene end was trimmed by 4 bases and the J gene end by 1 base; junction bases not matched to a gene: 5. Germline CDR1 and CDR2: MNHEY and SMNVEV (reference sequence). The CDR3 is 16 residues long. The CDR3 spells CASSSPGGKNTGELFF. CDR3 in DNA: TGTGCCAGCAGTTCGCCGGGGGGGAAGAACACCGGGGAGCTGTTTTTT.

The rearrangement links TRBV29-1 to TRBJ2-1; D call uncertain. V shed 4 bases and J shed 0 bases, with 13 bases lying between them. Germline V gene lookup returns CDR1 SQVTM and CDR2 ANQGSEA. The CDR3 has 15 amino acids. The CDR3 DNA follows: TGCAGCGTTGTCTGGCGGAAGAGCTCCTACAATGAGCAGTTCTTC. Translating gives CSVVWRKSSYNEQFF.

This chain connects TRBV30 to TRBJ2-3, with TRBD2 matching 8 bases. The CDR3 extends over 14 amino acids. The V gene's germline CDR1 is GTSNPN and CDR2 SVGIG (reference sequence). The trim removed 4 bases at V and 2 bases at J, leaving 5 bases unmatched. The DNA for the CDR3 is TGTGCCTGGAAGCGGGAGTGGTACACAGATACGCAGTATTTT. This gives the protein CAWKREWYTDTQYF. Combining the CDR3 with reference TRBV30 and TRBJ2-3 gives the whole variable domain SQTIHQWPATLVQPVGSPLSLECTVEGTSNPNLYWYRQAAGRGLQLLFYSVGIGQISSEVPQNLSASRPQDRQFILSSKKLLLSDSGFYLCAWKREWYTDTQYFGPGTRLTVL.